This TCR beta chain was obtained from a study of T cells and Merkel cell carcinoma outcomes (TCRdb year 2020). Regarding the research as a whole: The study examined the tumor T-cell repertoire together with T-cell density as predictors of clinical outcome in patients with Merkel cell carcinoma. The paper as a whole reports these results and caveats: Clinical outcomes in Merkel cell carcinoma patients were reported to be predicted by T-cell repertoire features combined with T-cell density.

Its CDR3 holds 14 amino acids, cysteine through phenylalanine. The kept DNA is CDR3 alone, 42 bases in frame from the first base. Taken from the germline V gene (reference sequence), the CDR1 and CDR2 loops are LNHDA and SQIVND. V is pared back by 6 bases and J by 11 bases, with 20 bases lying between the germline termini. Concerning this clone: Its cognate antigen has yet to be identified. The sample holds no much larger clone one base away, and base qualities are not on file.

Samples were obtained from patients with Merkel cell carcinoma. Library preparation was by the immunoSEQ multiplex PCR assay. As stored in TCRdb, this immuneACCESS dataset retains in-frame rearrangements with V and J assigned. A fraction of the clones does not appear; measured against another copy, unresolved V genes explain less than half of the discrepancy, and the remainder lacks a known reason. Recorded for this sample are around 4,200 clones; approximately 92% of them occurred a single time. The ten largest clones represent more than 1.5% of the sample. Material for sequencing was tumor tissue from Merkel cell carcinoma. This chain is built from TRBV19 and TRBJ1-5; 6 matching bases give a weak D call of TRBD1. This TCR came from a human donor with Merkel cell carcinoma. The DNA is as follows: TGTGCCAGTAGCTCCACAGGGTTGATGGGGACCCAGCATTTT. This translates into CASSSTGLMGTQHF.